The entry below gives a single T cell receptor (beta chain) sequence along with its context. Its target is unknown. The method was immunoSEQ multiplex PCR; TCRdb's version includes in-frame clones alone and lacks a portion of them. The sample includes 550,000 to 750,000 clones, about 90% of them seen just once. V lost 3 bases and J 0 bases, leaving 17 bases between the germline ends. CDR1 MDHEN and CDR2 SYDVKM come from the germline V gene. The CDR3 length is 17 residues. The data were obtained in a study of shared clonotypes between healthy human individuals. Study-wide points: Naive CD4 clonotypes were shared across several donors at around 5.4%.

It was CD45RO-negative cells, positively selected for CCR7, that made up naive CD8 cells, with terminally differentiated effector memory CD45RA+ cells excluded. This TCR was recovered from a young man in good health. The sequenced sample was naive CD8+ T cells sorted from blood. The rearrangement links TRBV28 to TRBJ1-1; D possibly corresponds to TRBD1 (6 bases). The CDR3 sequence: CASSFRETGQLNTEAFF. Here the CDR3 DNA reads TGTGCCAGCAGTTTCCGGGAGACAGGACAGTTGAACACTGAAGCTTTCTTT.